This TCR beta chain emerged from a study of multiple sclerosis patients with progressive multifocal leukoencephalopathy. General study points: Findings may reflect JC virus infection or just general immunocompromise. PML-onset expanded TRB clones were detectable before and during natalizumab therapy.

TCRdb keeps only in-frame clones here, not all; method: immunoSEQ multiplex PCR. Counted here are under 30,000 clones, 89% occurring once; the ten biggest clones make up roughly 1.6%. Indicated time point: more than 5 months of natalizumab therapy. Prior interferon beta treatment was universal, and the PML patients were all female. This clone occurred once. As yet, its antigen is unknown. The V gene's germline CDR1 is LNHDA and CDR2 SQIVND (reference sequence). Trimming took 4 bases from V and 4 from J, leaving 20 bases between them. There are 17 residues in the CDR3. This sequence joins TRBV19 and TRBJ1-5; maybe TRBD1 (5 bases). The sample was PBMCs, taken from a patient treated with natalizumab. The receptor was isolated from a human donor with multiple sclerosis. The CDR3 reads CASSKRSARGGNQPQHF. The CDR3 nucleotides are TGTGCCAGTAGTAAAAGATCTGCCCGGGGGGGAAATCAGCCCCAGCATTTT.